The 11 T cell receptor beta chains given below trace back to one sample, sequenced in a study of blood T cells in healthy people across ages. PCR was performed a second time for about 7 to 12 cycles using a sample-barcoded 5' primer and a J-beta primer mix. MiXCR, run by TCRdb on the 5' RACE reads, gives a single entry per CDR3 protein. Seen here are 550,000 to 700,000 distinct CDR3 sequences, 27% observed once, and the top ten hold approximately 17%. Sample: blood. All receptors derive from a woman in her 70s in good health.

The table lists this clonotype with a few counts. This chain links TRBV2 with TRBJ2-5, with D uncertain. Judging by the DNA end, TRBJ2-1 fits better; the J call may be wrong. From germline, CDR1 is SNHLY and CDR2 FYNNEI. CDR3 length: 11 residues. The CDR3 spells CASSPTAPQFF. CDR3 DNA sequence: TGTGCCAGCAGTCCGACTGCTCCGCAGTTCTTC.

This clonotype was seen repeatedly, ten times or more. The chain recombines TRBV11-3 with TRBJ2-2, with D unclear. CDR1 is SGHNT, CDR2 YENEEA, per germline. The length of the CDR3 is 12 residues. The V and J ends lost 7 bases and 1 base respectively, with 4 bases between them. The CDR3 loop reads CASTRNTGELFF. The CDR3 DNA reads TGTGCCAGCACCCGGAACACCGGGGAGCTGTTTTTT.

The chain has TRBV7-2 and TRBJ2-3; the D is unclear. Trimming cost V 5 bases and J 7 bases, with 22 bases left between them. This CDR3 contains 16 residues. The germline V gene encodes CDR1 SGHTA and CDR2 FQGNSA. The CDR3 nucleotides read TGTGCCAGCAGCCTTGGAGACATATACAATGGAAATACGCAGTATTTT. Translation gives CASSLGDIYNGNTQYF.

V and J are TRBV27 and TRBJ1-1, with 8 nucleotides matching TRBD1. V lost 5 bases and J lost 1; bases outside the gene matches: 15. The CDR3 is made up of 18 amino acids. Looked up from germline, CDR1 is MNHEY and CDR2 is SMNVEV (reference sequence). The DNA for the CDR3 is TGTGCCAGCAGTCTAACAGGGGGGTCCCAGGGCCGGAACACTGAAGCTTTCTTT. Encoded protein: CASSLTGGSQGRNTEAFF.

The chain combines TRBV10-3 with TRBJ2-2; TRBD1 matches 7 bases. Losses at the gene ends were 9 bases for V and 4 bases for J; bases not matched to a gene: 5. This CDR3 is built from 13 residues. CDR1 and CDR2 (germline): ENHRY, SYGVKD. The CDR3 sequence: CAIGTDPTGELFF. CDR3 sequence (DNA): TGTGCCATTGGGACAGATCCCACCGGGGAGCTGTTTTTT.

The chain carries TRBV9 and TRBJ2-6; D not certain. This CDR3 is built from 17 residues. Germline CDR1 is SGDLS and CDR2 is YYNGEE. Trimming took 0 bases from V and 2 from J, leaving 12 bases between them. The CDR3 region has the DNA TGTGCCAGCAGCGTAGCTCCCCTTCTACCTGGGGCCAACGTCCTGACTTTC. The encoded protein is CASSVAPLLPGANVLTF. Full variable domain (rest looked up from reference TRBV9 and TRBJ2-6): DSGVTQTPKHLITATGQRVTLRCSPRSGDLSVYWYQQSLDQGLQFLIQYYNGEERAKGNILERFSAQQFPDLHSELNLSSLELGDSALYFCASSVAPLLPGANVLTFGAGSRLTVL.

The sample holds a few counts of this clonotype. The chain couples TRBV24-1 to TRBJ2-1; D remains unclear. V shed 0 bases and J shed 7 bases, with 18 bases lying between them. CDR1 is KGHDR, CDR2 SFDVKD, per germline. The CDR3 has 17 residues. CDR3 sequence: CATSDLSQPGSQNEQFF. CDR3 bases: TGTGCCACCAGTGATTTGTCTCAACCGGGTTCTCAGAATGAGCAGTTCTTC.

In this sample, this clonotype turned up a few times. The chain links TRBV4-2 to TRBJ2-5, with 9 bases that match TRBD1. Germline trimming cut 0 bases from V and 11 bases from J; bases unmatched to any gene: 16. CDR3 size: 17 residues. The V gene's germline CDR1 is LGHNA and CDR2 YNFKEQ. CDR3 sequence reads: CASSQDRGGGTGTEQYF. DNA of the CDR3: TGTGCCAGCAGCCAAGATCGTGGAGGCGGGACAGGGACTGAGCAGTACTTC.

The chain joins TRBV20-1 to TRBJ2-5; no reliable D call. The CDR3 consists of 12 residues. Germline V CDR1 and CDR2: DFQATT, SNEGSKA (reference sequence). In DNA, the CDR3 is TGCACCCCGACGACTCCGAGAGGGACCCAGTACTTC. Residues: CTPTTPRGTQYF.

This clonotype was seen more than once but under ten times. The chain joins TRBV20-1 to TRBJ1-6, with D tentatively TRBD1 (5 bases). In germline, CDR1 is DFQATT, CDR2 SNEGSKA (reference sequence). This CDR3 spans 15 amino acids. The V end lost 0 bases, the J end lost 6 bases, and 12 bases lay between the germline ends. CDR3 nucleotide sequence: TGCAGTGCTAGAGAGGTTTCAGGGCGTAATTCACCCCTCCACTTT. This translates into CSAREVSGRNSPLHF.

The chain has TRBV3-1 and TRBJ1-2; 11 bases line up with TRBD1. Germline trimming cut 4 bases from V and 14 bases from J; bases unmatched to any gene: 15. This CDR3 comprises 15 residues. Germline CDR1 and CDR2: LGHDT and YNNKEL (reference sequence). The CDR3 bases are TGTGCCAGCAGCCCCTACAGGGGACAGGGGGAATATTGGACCTTC. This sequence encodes CASSPYRGQGEYWTF.